Following are 5 T cell receptor beta chains from one sample sequenced in a study of blood T cells in healthy people across ages. It was with a sample-barcoded 5' primer and a J-beta primer mix that a second PCR of roughly 6 to 11 cycles was run. TCRdb re-called the 5' RACE reads through MiXCR, storing one row per CDR3 protein. The table lists roughly 680,000 distinct CDR3 sequences, about 50% of them singletons, with roughly 14% in the top ten. The sample consisted of blood. The receptor set was obtained from a woman older than 75 in good health.

This clonotype is a singleton in its sample. This chain uses TRBV5-1 with TRBJ1-2; D may be TRBD1 (5 bases). From germline, CDR1 is SGHRS and CDR2 YFSETQ. The V gene lost 0 bases and the J gene lost 5 bases, with 11 bases spanning the gap. CDR3 length: 14 residues. The CDR3 bases are TGCGCCAGCAGCTTGGGGGGCCTGGATTATGGCTACACCTTC. Translating gives CASSLGGLDYGYTF.

This clonotype was recorded only once. This sequence may be a read error, since a much larger clone differs from it by one base. CDR3 DNA: TGTGCCAGCAGCGGAACCGGGACAGGGGACTACAATGAGCAGTACTTC. Protein: CASSGTGTGDYNEQYF. The chain carries TRBV6-6 and TRBJ2-1, with TRBD1 matching over 10 bases. With the DNA end fitting TRBJ2-7 better, the J assignment may be wrong. The CDR3 length is 16 residues. Per the germline V gene, CDR1 is MNHNY and CDR2 is SVGAGI (reference sequence).

The gene calls are TRBV6-1 and TRBJ1-1; the D gene is possibly TRBD1 (5 bases). CDR1 is MNHNS, CDR2 SASEGT, per germline. Trimming pared 0 bases from V and 5 bases from J, leaving 13 bases between. The CDR3 is 15 amino acids. CDR3 DNA sequence: TGTGCCAGCAGTGAAGCAGGGAAGGGGATAACTGAAGCTTTCTTT. Protein product: CASSEAGKGITEAFF.

The chain has TRBV4-3 and TRBJ2-7; D gene ambiguous. The length of the CDR3 is 15 residues. Germline CDR1 is LGHNA and CDR2 is YSLEER. V shed 0 bases and J shed 4 bases, with 13 bases lying between them. CDR3 region: CASSQDRGKPYEQYF. The CDR3 nucleotides read TGCGCCAGCAGCCAAGATCGCGGAAAGCCTTACGAGCAGTACTTC.

This clonotype came up many times. The chain uses TRBV4-1 and TRBJ2-5, with 8 bases that match TRBD1. Germline CDR1 MGHRA, CDR2 YSYEKL. The CDR3 is 14 residues long. V gave up 0 bases and J gave up 7 bases; unmatched junction bases: 4. This CDR3 is CASSQDGQGLTQYF. The CDR3 region has the DNA TGCGCCAGCAGCCAAGACGGACAGGGACTGACCCAGTACTTC.